Detailed here is one T cell receptor (beta chain). This clonotype showed up many times. The antigen it binds to is not known. An end of the junction does not agree with germline; a read error may underlie this. The sample is drawn from a study of CD8 T cells in ankylosing spondylitis (TCRdb year 2017). Regarding the complete study: The study set out to find disease-linked TCR variants by profiling T cell receptor beta repertoires in ankylosing spondylitis patients and healthy donors. Peripheral blood samples were taken, and synovial fluid was additionally collected from ankylosing spondylitis patients. In total, the full study cohort was made up of roughly 100 healthy donors and some 26 ankylosing spondylitis patients. What the research found in general, with its limitations: Some TCR beta motif variants had previously been reported in synovial fluid and blood of reactive arthritis patients, which suggested common disease-initiation mechanisms. A TCR beta motif of about 8 highly homologous amino acid variants appeared characteristic of blood from ankylosing spondylitis patients. In peripheral blood, the disease-linked clones were found at relatively low frequencies and had a CD8+ phenotype. Significant enrichment of the disease-linked clones was reported in matched synovial fluid samples from ankylosing spondylitis patients.

Inclusive of the bounding cysteine and phenylalanine, the CDR3 is 15 residues long. The DNA shown is the 45-base CDR3, in frame from base 1. From the germline V gene, CDR1 is SGHNT and CDR2 is YENEEA. Sequencing took place on an Illumina HiSeq 2500. Quantitative 5'-RACE with molecular barcodes was used to prepare TCR beta libraries. Processing in the source paper ran as follows. Disease-linked TCR variants were identified with a new computational method built on a probabilistic model of VDJ rearrangement. Clones were called with MiXCR by TCRdb after fastp trimmed the public reads at Q25, and only in-frame beta chains were retained. Entries are consolidated by CDR3 protein sequence, retaining the most common genes and DNA. TCRdb, rather than the study authors, made the V and J calls. The sample yields 50,000 to 70,000 distinct CDR3 sequences; over 5% were counted once. The top ten clones comprise approximately 5% of the sample.

Synovial fluid samples and blood samples obtained from the same ankylosing spondylitis patients were matched. Material: synovial fluid, either unsorted or a sorted T cell fraction (not recorded which). The receptor was isolated from a male donor with ankylosing spondylitis. Recombination joined TRBV11-3 with TRBJ2-7; 7 central nucleotides agree with TRBD2. The CDR3 corresponds to CASSVRQRDSDEQYF. The nucleotide sequence is TGTGCCAGCAGCGTCCGGCAGCGGGACTCCGACGAGCAGTACTTC.